These 3 T cell receptor beta chains were all obtained from the same sample, sequenced in a study of shared clonotypes between healthy human individuals. Libraries were prepared by immunoSEQ multiplex PCR; TCRdb keeps only in-frame clonotypes and omits some of them. The repertoire has around 2,000,000 clones, 90% to 95% of them found once; the top ten carry 0.1% to 0.15%. Sequenced: naive CD4+ T cells sorted from blood. Noted subset: CD45RA+ positively selected. Receptor source: a man in his late teens or twenties in good health.

Of note for this clone: This sample includes further DNA sequences coding for the same CDR3. The genes are TRBV20-1 and TRBJ2-3, with D tentatively TRBD2 (5 bases). This CDR3 is built from 11 residues. From germline, CDR1 is DFQATT and CDR2 SNEGSKA (reference sequence). Trimming stripped 4 bases from V and 3 bases from J, with 5 bases between. The CDR3 region has the DNA TGCAGTGCTACGGGAACAGATACGCAGTATTTT. Translated, it gives CSATGTDTQYF.

This chain connects TRBV30 to TRBJ1-6; D not resolved. Deletions cut 3 bases from V and 7 bases from J, with 13 bases between. Germline loops: CDR1 GTSNPN, CDR2 SVGIG (reference sequence). This CDR3 is built from 14 residues. The CDR3 DNA sequence: TGTGCCTGGAGCTCGGACGGAGGAAATTCACCCCTCCACTTT. Amino acids: CAWSSDGGNSPLHF.

This clone was seen once. The chain combines TRBV2 with TRBJ2-1, with D unclear. V lost 5 bases, J lost 8 bases, and 13 bases lay in between. The CDR3 totals 13 residues. Germline-derived CDR1 and CDR2 are SNHLY and FYNNEI. The CDR3 spells CASSSFLRDEQFF. The DNA of the CDR3 is TGTGCCAGCAGTAGCTTTTTAAGGGATGAGCAGTTCTTC.